A single sample is the source of the 10 T cell receptor beta chains below, sequenced in a study of T cell changes during pregnancy in multiple sclerosis. Only in-frame clones appear in the TCRdb table, and some are missing; sequencing was by immunoSEQ multiplex PCR. The table includes about 44,000 clones, 90% detected once. Sequencing was performed on CD4+ T cells from peripheral blood mononuclear cells, taken before pregnancy. The receptors stem from a female donor with multiple sclerosis, enrolled in a pregnancy study.

This chain uses TRBV5-1 with TRBJ1-2; D may be TRBD1 (6 bases). CDR3 length equals 15 residues. Deletions cut 4 bases from V and 3 bases from J, with 16 bases between. The V gene's germline CDR1 is SGHRS and CDR2 YFSETQ. CDR3 sequence: CASSRGTSPDYGYTF. The CDR3 coding sequence is TGCGCCAGCAGCCGAGGGACAAGTCCCGACTATGGCTACACCTTC. Full variable domain (missing parts from reference TRBV5-1 and TRBJ1-2): KAGVTQTPRYLIKTRGQQVTLSCSPISGHRSVSWYQQTPGQGLQFLFEYFSETQRNKGNFPGRFSGRQFSNSRSEMNVSTLELGDSALYLCASSRGTSPDYGYTFGSGTRLTVV.

By share, this clone counts as medium-sized. The chain combines TRBV5-4 with TRBJ2-7, with TRBD2 identical over 9 bases. This CDR3 is built from 14 residues. V dropped 6 bases and J dropped 6; count of bases not matched to a gene: 10. Germline V gene sequence: CDR1 SGHNT, CDR2 YYREEE (reference sequence). CDR3 DNA sequence: TGTGCCAGCATTAGGGCTAGCGGGATTTTCGAGCAGTACTTC. Encoded protein: CASIRASGIFEQYF.

The chain recombines TRBV11-2 with TRBJ1-2; D remains ambiguous. The CDR3 runs to 13 residues. Germline assignment: CDR1 SGHAT and CDR2 FQNNGV. Trimming took off 1 base at V and 2 bases at J, with 5 bases between the two ends. The CDR3 DNA follows: TGTGCCAGCAGCTTAGGGCACAACTATGGCTACACCTTC. It encodes CASSLGHNYGYTF.

This chain connects TRBV4-2 to TRBJ2-2, with 10 bases aligning to TRBD2. The CDR3 contains 16 residues. CDR1 and CDR2 (germline): LGHNA, YNFKEQ. V was clipped by 3 bases and J by 5 bases; unmatched bases: 6. CDR3 bases: TGTGCCAGCAGCCAGGGGCTAGCGGGAGATACCGGGGAGCTGTTTTTT. This sequence encodes CASSQGLAGDTGELFF.

V and J are TRBV13 and TRBJ2-7; TRBD1 aligns across 10 bases. Germline V gene data show CDR1 as PRHDT and CDR2 as FYEKMQ (reference sequence). Trimming cost V 7 bases and J 4 bases; bases outside gene matches: 7. The CDR3 is 14 amino acids. The CDR3 sequence: CASTVRTGGYEQYF. CDR3 bases: TGTGCCAGCACCGTCAGGACAGGGGGATACGAGCAGTACTTC.

This clone was found once. The genes are TRBV6-1 and TRBJ1-1; TRBD1 is a possible D gene (5 bases). The CDR3 runs to 11 residues. V lost 10 bases, J lost 6 bases, and 12 bases lay in between. Germline V gene data show CDR1 as MNHNS and CDR2 as SASEGT. The CDR3 reads CATARVAEAFF. The CDR3 nucleotides read TGTGCCACAGCCAGGGTCGCTGAAGCTTTCTTT.

V usage is TRBV2 and J usage is TRBJ1-5, with 7 bases fitting TRBD1. This CDR3 spans 15 amino acids. Losses at the gene ends were 7 bases for V and 4 bases for J; bases not matched to a gene: 10. Germline values: CDR1 SNHLY, CDR2 FYNNEI. The CDR3: CASNRDSLSNQPQHF. CDR3 bases: TGTGCCAGCAACCGGGACAGCCTCTCAAATCAGCCCCAGCATTTT. Full variable domain (outside the CDR3, taken from reference TRBV2 and TRBJ1-5): EPEVTQTPSHQVTQMGQEVILRCVPISNHLYFYWYRQILGQKVEFLVSFYNNEISEKSEIFDDQFSVERPDGSNFTLKIRSTKLEDSAMYFCASNRDSLSNQPQHFGDGTRLSIL.

This chain uses TRBV5-1 with TRBJ2-1; 9 nucleotides agree with TRBD2. The CDR3 runs to 16 residues. J gave up 7 bases and V 4 bases, and 12 bases lay outside the gene matches. Germline V gives CDR1 SGHRS, CDR2 YFSETQ. CDR3 sequence: CASSPVVQRGVNEQFF. The CDR3 DNA reads as TGCGCCAGCAGCCCTGTAGTCCAGCGGGGGGTAAATGAGCAGTTCTTC.

This clone was detected a few times. The rearrangement uses TRBV4-1 and TRBJ2-5; 7 nucleotides align to TRBD2. V shed 5 bases and J 3 bases; nucleotides not matched to a gene: 12. The length of the CDR3 is 16 residues. From germline, CDR1 is MGHRA and CDR2 YSYEKL. CDR3 residues: CASSKRLSGEKETQYF. The CDR3 coding sequence is TGCGCCAGCAGCAAACGACTCAGCGGGGAAAAAGAGACCCAGTACTTC.

This clone appeared once. This chain connects TRBV19 to TRBJ1-2, with 7 bases matching TRBD1. Germline CDR1 and CDR2: LNHDA and SQIVND (reference sequence). The CDR3 loop spans 15 amino acids. Losses at the gene ends were 3 bases for V and 4 bases for J; bases not matched to a gene: 8. The CDR3, as DNA: TGTGCCAGTAGTATTACCACAGGGGCTCCCTATGGCTACACCTTC. Its translation is CASSITTGAPYGYTF.